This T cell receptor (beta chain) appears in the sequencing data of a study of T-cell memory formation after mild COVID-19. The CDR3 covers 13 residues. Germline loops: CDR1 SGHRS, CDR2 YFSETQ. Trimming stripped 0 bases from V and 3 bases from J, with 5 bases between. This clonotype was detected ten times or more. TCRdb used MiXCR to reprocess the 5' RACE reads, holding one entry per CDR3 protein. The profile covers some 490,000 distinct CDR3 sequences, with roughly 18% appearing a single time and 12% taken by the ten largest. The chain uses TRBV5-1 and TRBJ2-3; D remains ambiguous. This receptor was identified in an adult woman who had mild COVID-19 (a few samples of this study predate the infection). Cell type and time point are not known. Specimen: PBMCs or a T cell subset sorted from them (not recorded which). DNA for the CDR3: TGCGCCAGCAGCTTGGAAACGACAGATACGCAGTATTTT. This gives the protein CASSLETTDTQYF.